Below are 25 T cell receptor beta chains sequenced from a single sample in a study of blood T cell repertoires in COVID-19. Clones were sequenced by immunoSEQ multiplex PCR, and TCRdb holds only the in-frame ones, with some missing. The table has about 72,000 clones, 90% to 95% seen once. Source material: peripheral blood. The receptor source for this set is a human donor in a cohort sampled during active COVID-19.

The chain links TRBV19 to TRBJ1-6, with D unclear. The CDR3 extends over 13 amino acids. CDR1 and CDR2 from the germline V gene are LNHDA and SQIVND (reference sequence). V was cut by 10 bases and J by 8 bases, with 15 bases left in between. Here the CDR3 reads CATRRTRDSPLHF. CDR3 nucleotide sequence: TGTGCCACTCGGCGGACGAGGGATTCACCCCTCCACTTT.

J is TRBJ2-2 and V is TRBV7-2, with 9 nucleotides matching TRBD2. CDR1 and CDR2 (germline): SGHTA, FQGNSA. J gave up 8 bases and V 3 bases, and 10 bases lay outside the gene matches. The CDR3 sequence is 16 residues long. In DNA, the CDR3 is TGTGCCAGCAGCTTCGTAGCGGGAGAGGTTACGGGGGAGCTGTTTTTT. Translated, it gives CASSFVAGEVTGELFF.

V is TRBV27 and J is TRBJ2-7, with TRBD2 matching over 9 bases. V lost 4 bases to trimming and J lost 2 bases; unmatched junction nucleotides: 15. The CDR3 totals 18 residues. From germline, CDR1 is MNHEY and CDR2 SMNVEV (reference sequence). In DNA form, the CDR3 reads TGTGCCAGCAGTTGGTCGGGGGCCCGAGCGGGAGGCCCCTACGAGCAGTACTTC. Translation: CASSWSGARAGGPYEQYF.

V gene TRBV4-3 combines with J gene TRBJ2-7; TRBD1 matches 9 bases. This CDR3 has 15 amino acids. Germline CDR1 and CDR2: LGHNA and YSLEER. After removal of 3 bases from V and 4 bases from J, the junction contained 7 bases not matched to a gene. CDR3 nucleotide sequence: TGCGCCAGCAGCCAGGCTCCGGGACAGGGTTACGAGCAGTACTTC. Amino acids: CASSQAPGQGYEQYF.

The DNA for the CDR3 is TGTGCCAGCAGTTCCGGGACAACAGGGGTACTATTTAGCACAGATACGCAGTATTTT. It is translated as CASSSGTTGVLFSTDTQYF. This sequence joins TRBV6-2 or TRBV6-3 and TRBJ2-3; 7 nucleotides match TRBD1. V dropped 4 bases and J dropped 0; count of bases not matched to a gene: 16. In germline, CDR1 is MNHEY, CDR2 SVGEGT. This CDR3 is built from 19 residues.

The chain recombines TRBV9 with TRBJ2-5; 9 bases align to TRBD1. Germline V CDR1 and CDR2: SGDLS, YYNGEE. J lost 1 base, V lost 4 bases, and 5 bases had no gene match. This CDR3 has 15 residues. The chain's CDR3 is CASSRDRVGQETQYF. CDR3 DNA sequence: TGTGCCAGCAGCCGGGACAGGGTGGGCCAAGAGACCCAGTACTTC. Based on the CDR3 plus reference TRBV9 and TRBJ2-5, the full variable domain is DSGVTQTPKHLITATGQRVTLRCSPRSGDLSVYWYQQSLDQGLQFLIQYYNGEERAKGNILERFSAQQFPDLHSELNLSSLELGDSALYFCASSRDRVGQETQYFGPGTRLLVL.

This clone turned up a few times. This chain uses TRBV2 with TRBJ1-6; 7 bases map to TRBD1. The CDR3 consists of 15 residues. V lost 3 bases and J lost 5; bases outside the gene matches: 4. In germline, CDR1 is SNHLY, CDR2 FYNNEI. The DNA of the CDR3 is TGTGCCAGCAGTGACCCAGACAGGGATAATTCACCCCTCCACTTT. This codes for CASSDPDRDNSPLHF.

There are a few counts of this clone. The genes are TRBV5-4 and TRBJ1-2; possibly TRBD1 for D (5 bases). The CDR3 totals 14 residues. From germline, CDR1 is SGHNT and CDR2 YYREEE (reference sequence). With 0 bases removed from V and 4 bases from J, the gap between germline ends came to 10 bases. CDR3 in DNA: TGTGCCAGCAGCTTGGCGGGGGACCTCTATGGCTACACCTTC. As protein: CASSLAGDLYGYTF.

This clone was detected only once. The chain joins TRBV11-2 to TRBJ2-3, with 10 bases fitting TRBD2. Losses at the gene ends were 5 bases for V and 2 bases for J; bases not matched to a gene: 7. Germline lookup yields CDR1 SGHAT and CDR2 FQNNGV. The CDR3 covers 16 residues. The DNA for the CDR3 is TGTGCCAGCAGCATTACGCTAGCGGGGGTCACAGATACGCAGTATTTT. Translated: CASSITLAGVTDTQYF.

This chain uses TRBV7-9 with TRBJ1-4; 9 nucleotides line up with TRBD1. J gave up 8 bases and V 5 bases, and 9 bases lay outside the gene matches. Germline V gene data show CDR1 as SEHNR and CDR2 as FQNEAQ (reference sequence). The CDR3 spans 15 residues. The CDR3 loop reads CASSASGTGSEKLFF. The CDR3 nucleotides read TGTGCCAGCAGCGCCTCCGGGACAGGGTCAGAAAAACTGTTTTTT.

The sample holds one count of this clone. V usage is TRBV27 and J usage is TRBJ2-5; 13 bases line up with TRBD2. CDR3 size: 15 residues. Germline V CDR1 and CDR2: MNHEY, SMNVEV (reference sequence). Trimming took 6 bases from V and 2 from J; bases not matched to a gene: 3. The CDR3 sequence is CASRRLAGGQETQYF. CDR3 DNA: TGTGCCAGCAGGCGACTAGCGGGAGGTCAAGAGACCCAGTACTTC.

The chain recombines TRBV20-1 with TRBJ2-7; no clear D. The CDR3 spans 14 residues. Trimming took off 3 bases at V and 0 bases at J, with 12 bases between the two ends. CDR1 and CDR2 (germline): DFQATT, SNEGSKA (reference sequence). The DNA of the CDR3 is TGCAGTGCTAGTGTCCAACCCAGCTCCTACGAGCAGTACTTC. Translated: CSASVQPSSYEQYF.

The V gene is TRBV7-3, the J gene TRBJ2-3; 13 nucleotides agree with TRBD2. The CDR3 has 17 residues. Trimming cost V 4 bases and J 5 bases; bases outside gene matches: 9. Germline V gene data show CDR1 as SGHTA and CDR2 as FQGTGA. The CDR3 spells CASSSTGWTSGGDTQYF. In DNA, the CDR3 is TGTGCCAGCAGCTCGACCGGGTGGACTAGCGGGGGAGATACGCAGTATTTT.

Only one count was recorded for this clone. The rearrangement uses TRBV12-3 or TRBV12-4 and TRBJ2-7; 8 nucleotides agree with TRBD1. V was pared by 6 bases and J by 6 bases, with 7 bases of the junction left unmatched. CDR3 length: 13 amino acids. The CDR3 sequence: CASSPAGGVEQYF. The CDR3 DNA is TGTGCCAGCAGCCCGGCAGGGGGCGTCGAGCAGTACTTC.

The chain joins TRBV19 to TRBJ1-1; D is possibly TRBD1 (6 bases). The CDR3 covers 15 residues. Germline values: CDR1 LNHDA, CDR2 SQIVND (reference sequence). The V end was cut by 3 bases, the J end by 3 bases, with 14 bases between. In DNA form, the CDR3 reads TGTGCCAGTAGTATGGGGGCAGGGGTCGACACTGAAGCTTTCTTT. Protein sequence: CASSMGAGVDTEAFF.

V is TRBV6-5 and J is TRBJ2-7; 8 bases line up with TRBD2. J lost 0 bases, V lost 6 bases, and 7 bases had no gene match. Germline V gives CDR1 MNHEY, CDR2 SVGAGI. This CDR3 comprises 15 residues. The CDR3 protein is CASSELAGSSYEQYF. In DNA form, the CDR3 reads TGTGCCAGCAGCGAGTTAGCGGGGAGCTCCTACGAGCAGTACTTC.

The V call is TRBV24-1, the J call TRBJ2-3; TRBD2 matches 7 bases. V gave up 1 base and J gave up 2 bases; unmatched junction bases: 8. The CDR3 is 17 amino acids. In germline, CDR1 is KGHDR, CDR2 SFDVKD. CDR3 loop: CATSDLPGRELTDTQYF. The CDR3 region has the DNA TGTGCCACCAGTGATTTACCAGGGAGGGAGCTCACAGATACGCAGTATTTT.

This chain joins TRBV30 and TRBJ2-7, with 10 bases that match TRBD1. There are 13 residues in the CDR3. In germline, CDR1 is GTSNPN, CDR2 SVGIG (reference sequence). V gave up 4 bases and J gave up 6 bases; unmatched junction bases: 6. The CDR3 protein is CAWTRTGGAEQYF. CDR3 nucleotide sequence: TGTGCCTGGACTCGGACAGGGGGGGCCGAGCAGTACTTC.

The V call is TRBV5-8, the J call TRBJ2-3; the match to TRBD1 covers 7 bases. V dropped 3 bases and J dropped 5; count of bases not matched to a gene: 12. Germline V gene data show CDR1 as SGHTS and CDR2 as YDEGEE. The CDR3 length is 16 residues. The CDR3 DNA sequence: TGTGCCAGCAGCTCAGGGACAGATCTTCTTTTAGATACGCAGTATTTT. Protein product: CASSSGTDLLLDTQYF.

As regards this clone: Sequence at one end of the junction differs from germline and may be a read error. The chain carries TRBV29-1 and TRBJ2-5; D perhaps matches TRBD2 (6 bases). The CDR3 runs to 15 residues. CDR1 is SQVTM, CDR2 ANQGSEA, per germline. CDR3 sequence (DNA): TGCAGCGTTGATTTTTTAGGAGGGGCCCAAGGGACCCAGTACTTC. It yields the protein CSVDFLGGAQGTQYF. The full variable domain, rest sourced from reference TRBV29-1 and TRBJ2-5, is SAVISQKPSRDICQRGTSLTIQCQVDSQVTMMFWYRQQPGQSLTLIATANQGSEATYESGFVIDKFPISRPNLTFSTLTVSNMSPEDSSIYLCSVDFLGGAQGTQYFGPGTRLLVL.

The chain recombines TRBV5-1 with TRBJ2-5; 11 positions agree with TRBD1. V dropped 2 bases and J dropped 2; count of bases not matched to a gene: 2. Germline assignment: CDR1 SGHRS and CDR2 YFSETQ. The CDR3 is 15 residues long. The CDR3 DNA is TGCGCCAGCAGCTTCCGGGACAGGGGGCAAGAGACCCAGTACTTC. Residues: CASSFRDRGQETQYF. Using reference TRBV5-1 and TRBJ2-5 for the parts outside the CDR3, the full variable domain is KAGVTQTPRYLIKTRGQQVTLSCSPISGHRSVSWYQQTPGQGLQFLFEYFSETQRNKGNFPGRFSGRQFSNSRSEMNVSTLELGDSALYLCASSFRDRGQETQYFGPGTRLLVL.

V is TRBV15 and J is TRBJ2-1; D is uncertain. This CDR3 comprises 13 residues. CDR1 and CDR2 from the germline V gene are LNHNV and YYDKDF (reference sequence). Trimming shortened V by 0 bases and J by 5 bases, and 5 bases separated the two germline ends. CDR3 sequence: CATSRDQNNEQFF. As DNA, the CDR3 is TGTGCCACCAGCAGAGATCAGAACAATGAGCAGTTCTTC.

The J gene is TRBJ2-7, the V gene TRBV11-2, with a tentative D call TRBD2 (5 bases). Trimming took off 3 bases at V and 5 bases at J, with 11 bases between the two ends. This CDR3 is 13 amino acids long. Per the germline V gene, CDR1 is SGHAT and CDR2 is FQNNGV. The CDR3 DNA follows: TGTGCCAGCAGCTTCCCTTGGAGGAACGAGCAGTACTTC. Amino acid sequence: CASSFPWRNEQYF.

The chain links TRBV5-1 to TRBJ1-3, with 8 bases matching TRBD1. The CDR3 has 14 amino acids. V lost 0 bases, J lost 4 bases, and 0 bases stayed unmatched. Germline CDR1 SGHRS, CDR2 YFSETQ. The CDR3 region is CASSLAGGGNTIYF. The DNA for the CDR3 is TGCGCCAGCAGCTTGGCAGGGGGCGGAAACACCATATATTTT.

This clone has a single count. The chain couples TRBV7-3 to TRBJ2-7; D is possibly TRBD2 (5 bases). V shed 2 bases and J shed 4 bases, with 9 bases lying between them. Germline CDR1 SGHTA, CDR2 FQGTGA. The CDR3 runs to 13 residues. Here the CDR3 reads CASSLAGGYEQYF. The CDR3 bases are TGTGCCAGCAGCTTAGCCGGAGGATACGAGCAGTACTTC. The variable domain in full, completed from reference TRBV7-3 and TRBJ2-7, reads GAGVSQTPSNKVTEKGKYVELRCDPISGHTALYWYRQSLGQGPEFLIYFQGTGAADDSGLPNDRFFAVRPEGSVSTLKIQRTERGDSAVYLCASSLAGGYEQYFGPGTRLTVT.